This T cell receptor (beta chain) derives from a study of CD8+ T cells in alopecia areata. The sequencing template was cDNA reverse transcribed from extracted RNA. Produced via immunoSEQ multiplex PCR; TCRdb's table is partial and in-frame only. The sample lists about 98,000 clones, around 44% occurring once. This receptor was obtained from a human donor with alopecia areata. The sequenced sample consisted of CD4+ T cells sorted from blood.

The CDR3 DNA reads TGTGCCAGCATCAGGGCGGAGGAGCAGTACTTC. Protein: CASIRAEEQYF. The V gene is TRBV28, the J gene TRBJ2-7; D is possibly TRBD1 (5 bases). V was shortened by 7 bases and J by 7 bases, with 11 bases between the two germline ends. Germline V gene sequence: CDR1 MDHEN, CDR2 SYDVKM. The CDR3 is 11 amino acids.